The source of this TCR beta chain is a study of T cells in Graves' hyperthyroidism and ophthalmopathy. The wider study: At the time of initial diagnosis and before any treatment, peripheral blood was collected.

This CDR3 has 17 residues. V trimming: 5 bases; J trimming: 4 bases; junction bases outside the gene matches: 13. CDR1 is DFQATT, CDR2 SNEGSKA, per germline (reference sequence). The source material, RNA transcripts, was used to amplify TCR beta CDR3 regions. First-round RT-PCR targeting the TCR CDR3 was performed with the HTBI primer set. TCRdb reanalysed the multiplex PCR reads using MiXCR and keeps one entry per CDR3 protein. The table lists about 590,000 distinct CDR3 sequences, 15% to 18% of them singletons. Points from the study as a whole: Blood also held most thyroid clonotypes expanded beyond 0.001.

Comments on this clonotype: The target antigen is unknown.

V and J are TRBV20-1 and TRBJ2-1; 11 nucleotides agree with TRBD2. The TCR comes from a woman under 40 with Graves' hyperthyroidism. Material: blood. The CDR3 region has the DNA TGCAGTGCTCCTATAGCGGGAGGGCTAAAGCCTTACAATGAGCAGTTCTTC. Protein sequence: CSAPIAGGLKPYNEQFF.